Given below is one TCR beta chain in context. What it binds is not known. A single base separates this from a much larger clone, so it may be a read error. HTBI primers from iRepertoire and Arm-PCR of CDR3 regions yielded the TCR beta libraries. Authors' processing steps: Gene usage covered approximately 60 TRBV and 14 to 15 TRBJ segments. TCRdb re-called the multiplex PCR reads through MiXCR, storing one row per CDR3 protein. It is TCRdb's table, rather than the study itself, that gives the V and J calls and clone size. This table holds 450,000 or so distinct CDR3 sequences, approximately 22% found once. The CDR3 sequence is 12 residues long. CDR1 and CDR2 from the germline V gene are SQVTM and ANQGSEA. This sample was taken from a study of regulatory T cells in long-lasting Graves disease. Study results and caveats: Tissue studied was limited to peripheral blood, excluding thyroid tissue. Among the persistent patients, 2,500 to 3,000 public clonotypes were shared, more than the 950 to 1,000 shared among new patients.

The time point was: persistent/refractory GD, antithyroid drugs over 5 years with positive TRAb. Isolated PBMC RNA provided the starting material for the TCR library. The material sequenced was peripheral blood mononuclear cells (PBMCs), taken when the disease was refractory, from a patient treated with antithyroid drugs. The sequence was obtained from a female donor with Graves disease. The chain recombines TRBV29-1 with TRBJ1-2; D is perhaps TRBD1 (5 bases). The CDR3 DNA sequence: TGCAGCGTTGCAGGGACTGTTTATGGCTACGCCTTC. It yields the protein CSVAGTVYGYAF.